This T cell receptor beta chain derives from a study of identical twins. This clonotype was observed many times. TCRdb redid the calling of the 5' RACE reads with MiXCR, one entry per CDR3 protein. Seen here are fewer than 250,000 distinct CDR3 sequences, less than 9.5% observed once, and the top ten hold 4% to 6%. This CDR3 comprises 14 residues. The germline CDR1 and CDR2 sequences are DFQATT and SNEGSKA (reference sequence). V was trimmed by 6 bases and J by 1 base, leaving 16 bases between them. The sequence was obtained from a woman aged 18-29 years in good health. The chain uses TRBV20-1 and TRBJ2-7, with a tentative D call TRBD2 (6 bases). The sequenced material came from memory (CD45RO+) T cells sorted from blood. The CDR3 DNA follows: TGCAGTGCGTTCCCCCCGGGACTTTCCTACGAGCAGTACTTC. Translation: CSAFPPGLSYEQYF.